This T cell receptor (beta chain) was sequenced during a study of control samples from healthy donors and cancer patients. Method: immunoSEQ multiplex PCR; TCRdb's copy keeps in-frame clones and lacks some. The sample lists more than 25,000 clones, 91% occurring once. Germline CDR1 is SGHVS and CDR2 is FQNEAQ. This CDR3 has 13 amino acids. Between the trimmed V and J ends, which lost 1 base and 5 bases, there was a span of 9 bases. This sequence joins TRBV7-8 and TRBJ2-7; D unresolved. The clonotype was recovered from a man in his fifties or sixties with lung cancer. Sample: PBMCs. As DNA, the CDR3 is TGTGCCAGCAGCTTAGTGAGCCATCACGAGCAGTACTTC. Amino acid sequence: CASSLVSHHEQYF. The full variable domain, in which reference TRBV7-8 and TRBJ2-7 provide the parts outside the CDR3, is GAGVSQSPRYKVAKRGQDVALRCDPISGHVSLFWYQQALGQGPEFLTYFQNEAQLDKSGLPSDRFFAERPEGSVSTLKIQRTQQEDSAVYLCASSLVSHHEQYFGPGTRLTVT.